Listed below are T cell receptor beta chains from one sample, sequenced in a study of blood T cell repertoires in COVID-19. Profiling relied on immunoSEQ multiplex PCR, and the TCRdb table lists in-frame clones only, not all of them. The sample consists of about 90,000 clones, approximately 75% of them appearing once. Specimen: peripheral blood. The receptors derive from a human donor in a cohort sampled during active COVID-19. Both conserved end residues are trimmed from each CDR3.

CDR3: ASGQGATNEKLF
length: 12
V: TRBV2

CDR3: ASSPGLAGGNEQF
length: 13
V: TRBV5-1

CDR3: ASSLVGAGANVLT
length: 13
V: TRBV5-1

CDR3: ASRAAGGTEAF
length: 11
V: TRBV5-5

CDR3: ASSRGMNTQY
length: 10
V: TRBV2

CDR3: SVQRGNEQF
length: 9
V: TRBV20-1

CDR3: ASSVGRVRADTQY
length: 13
V: TRBV9

CDR3: ASSSMVGAYYEQY
length: 13
V: TRBV5-1

CDR3: ASSYIPSGGANEQF
length: 14
V: TRBV6-5

CDR3: ASSLAVVPRQY
length: 11
V: TRBV7-2

CDR3: ASSSPGQGAVVI
length: 12
V: TRBV7-9

CDR3: ATAAGGDAKNIQY
length: 13
V: TRBV15

CDR3: SARVIDTQY
length: 9
V: TRBV20-1

CDR3: ASKRTSGGSNTGELF
length: 15
V: TRBV19

CDR3: ASRREGVNTGELF
length: 13
V: TRBV5-1

CDR3: ASHSGRVYEQY
length: 11
V: TRBV28

CDR3: ASDRGRSGANVLT
length: 13
V: TRBV10-1

CDR3: ASSQRPVYEQY
length: 11
V: TRBV3-1/TRBV3-2

CDR3: ASSLGGTRAAQGEQY
length: 15
V: TRBV5-1

CDR3: ASSLAGGGETQY
length: 12
V: TRBV7-2

CDR3: ASSETGSWYGYT
length: 12
V: TRBV6-1

CDR3: ASSPGGSAKNIQY
length: 13
V: TRBV7-3